A single sample gave rise to the 5 T cell receptor beta chains below, sequenced in a study of blood T cell repertoires in COVID-19. Assay: immunoSEQ multiplex PCR; the TCRdb copy retains only in-frame clones and omits some. The sample comprises 400,000 to 450,000 clones, over 85% of which are singletons, and more than 0.7% rests with the top ten. Sample: peripheral blood. The source of these receptors is a man aged 18 to 30 with COVID-19, enrolled during active disease.

The chain couples TRBV19 to TRBJ2-3, with 7 positions matching TRBD2. This CDR3 has 15 residues. The germline V gene encodes CDR1 LNHDA and CDR2 SQIVND (reference sequence). J gave up 2 bases and V 4 bases, and 6 bases lay outside the gene matches. CDR3 sequence: CASSTGGRATDTQYF. The CDR3, as DNA: TGTGCCAGTAGTACCGGGGGGAGGGCCACAGATACGCAGTATTTT.

The chain has TRBV5-1 and TRBJ2-1; 10 bases match TRBD2. J was trimmed by 5 bases and V by 2 bases; bases with no gene match: 4. This CDR3 comprises 15 residues. Per germline, CDR1 SGHRS and CDR2 YFSETQ. CDR3: CASSFRTSGNNEQFF. In DNA form, the CDR3 reads TGCGCCAGCAGCTTCAGAACTAGCGGGAACAATGAGCAGTTCTTC.

The chain combines TRBV4-1 with TRBJ2-1; 7 bases line up with TRBD1. The V gene end was trimmed by 1 base and the J gene end by 2 bases; junction bases not matched to a gene: 5. CDR1 and CDR2 (germline): MGHRA, YSYEKL. This CDR3 region has 16 residues. Here the CDR3 reads CASSQVSGGPYNEQFF. The CDR3 DNA is TGCGCCAGCAGCCAAGTGTCAGGGGGACCCTACAATGAGCAGTTCTTC.

The chain uses TRBV7-9 and TRBJ1-5, with a possible D match to TRBD1 (5 bases). CDR1 and CDR2 (germline): SEHNR, FQNEAQ (reference sequence). There are 12 residues in the CDR3. Trimming took 1 base from V and 7 from J, leaving 5 bases between them. DNA of the CDR3: TGTGCCAGCAGCTTAGGACAGCAGCCCCAGCATTTT. Protein: CASSLGQQPQHF. The variable domain in full, with the rest retrieved from reference TRBV7-9 and TRBJ1-5, is DTGVSQNPRHKITKRGQNVTFRCDPISEHNRLYWYRQTLGQGPEFLTYFQNEAQLEKSRLLSDRFSAERPKGSFSTLEIQRTEQGDSAMYLCASSLGQQPQHFGDGTRLSIL.

The CDR3 loop reads CASSLVPGANTGELFF. CDR3 sequence (DNA): TGCGCCAGCAGCTTGGTCCCAGGTGCGAACACCGGGGAGCTGTTTTTT. This chain joins TRBV5-1 and TRBJ2-2, with D uncertain. Per the germline V gene, CDR1 is SGHRS and CDR2 is YFSETQ. V lost 0 bases, J lost 0 bases, and 9 bases lay in between. CDR3 length: 16 amino acids.